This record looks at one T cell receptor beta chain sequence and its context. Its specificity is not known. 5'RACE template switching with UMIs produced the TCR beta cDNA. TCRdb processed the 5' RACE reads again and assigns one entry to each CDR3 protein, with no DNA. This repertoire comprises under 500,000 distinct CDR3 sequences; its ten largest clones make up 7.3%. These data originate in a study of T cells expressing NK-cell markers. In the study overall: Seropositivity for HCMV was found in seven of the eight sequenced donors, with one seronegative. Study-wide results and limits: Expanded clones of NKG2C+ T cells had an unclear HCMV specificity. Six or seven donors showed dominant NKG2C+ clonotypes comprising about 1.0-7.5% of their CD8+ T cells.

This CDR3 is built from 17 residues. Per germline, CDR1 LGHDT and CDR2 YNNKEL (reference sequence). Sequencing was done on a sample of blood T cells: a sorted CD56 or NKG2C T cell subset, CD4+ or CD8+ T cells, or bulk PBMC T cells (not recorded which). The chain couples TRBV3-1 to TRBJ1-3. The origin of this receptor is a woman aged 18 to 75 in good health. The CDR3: CASSQGRSGNSGNTIYF.